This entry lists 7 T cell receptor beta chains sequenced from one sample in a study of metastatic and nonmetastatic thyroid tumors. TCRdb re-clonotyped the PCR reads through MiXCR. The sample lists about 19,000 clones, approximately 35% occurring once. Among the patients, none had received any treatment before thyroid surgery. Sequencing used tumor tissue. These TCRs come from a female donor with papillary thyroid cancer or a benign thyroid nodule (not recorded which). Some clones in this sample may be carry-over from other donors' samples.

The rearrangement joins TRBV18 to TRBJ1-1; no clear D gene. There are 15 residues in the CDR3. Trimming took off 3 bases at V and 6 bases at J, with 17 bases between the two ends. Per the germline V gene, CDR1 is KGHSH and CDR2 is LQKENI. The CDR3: CASSPYTTSQAEAFF. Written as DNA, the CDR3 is TGTGCCAGCTCACCCTATACGACGTCTCAGGCTGAAGCTTTCTTT. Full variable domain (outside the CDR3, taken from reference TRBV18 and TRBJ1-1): NAGVMQNPRHLVRRRGQEARLRCSPMKGHSHVYWYRQLPEEGLKFMVYLQKENIIDESGMPKERFSAEFPKEGPSILRIQQVVRGDSAAYFCASSPYTTSQAEAFFGQGTRLTVV.

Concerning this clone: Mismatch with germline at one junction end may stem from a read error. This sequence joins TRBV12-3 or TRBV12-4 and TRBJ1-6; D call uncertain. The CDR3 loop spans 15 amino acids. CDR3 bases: TGTGCCAGCAGTTTTGGAGGCAGAAGTAATTCACACCTCCACTTT. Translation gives CASSFGGRSNSHLHF.

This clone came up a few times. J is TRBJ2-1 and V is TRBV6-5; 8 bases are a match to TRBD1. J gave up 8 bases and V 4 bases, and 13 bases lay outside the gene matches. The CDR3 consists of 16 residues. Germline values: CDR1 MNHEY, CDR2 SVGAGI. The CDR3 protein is CASSFPTDRAGHEQFF. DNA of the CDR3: TGTGCCAGCAGTTTCCCGACGGACAGGGCAGGTCATGAGCAGTTCTTC.

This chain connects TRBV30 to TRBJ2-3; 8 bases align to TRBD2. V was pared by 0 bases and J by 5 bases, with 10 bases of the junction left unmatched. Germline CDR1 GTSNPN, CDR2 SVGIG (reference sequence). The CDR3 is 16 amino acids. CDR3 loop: CAWSVPSLAGLDTQYF. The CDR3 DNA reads TGTGCCTGGAGTGTACCCTCTCTAGCGGGCCTAGATACGCAGTATTTT.

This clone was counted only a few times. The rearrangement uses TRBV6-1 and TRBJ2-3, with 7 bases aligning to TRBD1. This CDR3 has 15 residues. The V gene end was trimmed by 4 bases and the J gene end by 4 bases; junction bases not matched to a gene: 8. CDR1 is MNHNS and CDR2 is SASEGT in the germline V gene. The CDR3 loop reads CASSVGQGGPDTQYF. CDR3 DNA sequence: TGTGCCAGCAGTGTCGGGCAAGGGGGCCCAGATACGCAGTATTTT.

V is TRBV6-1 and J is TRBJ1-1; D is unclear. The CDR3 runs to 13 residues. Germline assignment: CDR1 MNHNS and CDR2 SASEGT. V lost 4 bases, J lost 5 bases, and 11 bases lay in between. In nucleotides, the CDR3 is TGTGCCAGCAGTGGGGGAGCGAGGACTGAAGCTTTCTTT. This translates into CASSGGARTEAFF.

In DNA form, the CDR3 reads TGCGCCAGCAGCTTGGCCCCGGGGGGAGGCAGGGCCCACAATGAGCAGTTCTTC. Its protein product is CASSLAPGGGRAHNEQFF. The V gene is TRBV5-1, the J gene TRBJ2-1; 7 nucleotides line up with TRBD2. Unmatched junction bases numbered 14, after V lost 0 bases and J lost 5 bases. Germline V CDR1 and CDR2: SGHRS, YFSETQ. CDR3 size: 18 residues.